This T cell receptor beta chain appears in the sequencing data of a study of blood T cells in healthy people across ages (dated by TCRdb to the mid-2010s). About the study as a whole: In model experiments, template switching captured roughly one uniquely barcoded TCR beta cDNA molecule for every two T cells. Using deep sequencing normalized with unique cDNA molecular identifiers, the study measured how TCR beta repertoire diversity changes with age. The donors were split into four age groups: young (average about 16 years), middle-aged (nearly 40), aged (over 55) and long-lived (more than 80). To avoid experimental bias, donors of different ages were randomly spread across the sequencing lanes. Two additional independent replicas of 1 million unique cDNA reads from the same blood draw were analyzed for two donors (one aged 18 to 29 and one aged 80 or older).

CDR1 and CDR2, per the germline V gene, are ENHRY and SYGVKD. V lost 3 bases and J lost 4 bases; the stretch between them is 7 bases long. Including cysteine and phenylalanine, the CDR3 has 12 amino acids. The sequence is cut down to CDR3 DNA, 36 bases in frame from base 1. This clonotype was counted at least ten times. This receptor's antigen is unknown. The input lacks base qualities; no much larger clone sits a single base away. General conclusions and limits of the study: Because profiling used bulk unsorted PBMCs, naive and antigen-experienced compartments could not be compared conclusively. The percentage of naive T cells measured by flow cytometry correlated strongly with observed TCR beta diversity. Donor CMV infection status was unknown, potentially confounding age-related changes in expanded clonotypes. Estimates of total diversity based on one million sequenced T cells were considered lower bounds and underestimates. Compared with the aged group, the long-lived group had more naive CD4+ T cells, fewer expanded clones and increased TCR diversity, suggesting age selection. As age increased, observed TCR beta diversity per million T cells dropped in a roughly linear way, and a significant reduction was already evident by age approximately 40.

The donors were roughly 39 Caucasian individuals from Russia, aged roughly 6 to 100 years, who were systemically healthy. Each donor gave around 9.8 milliliters of peripheral blood, collected into EDTA-treated Vacutainer tubes. Ficoll-Paque density-gradient centrifugation was used to isolate PBMCs, with at least 7 million per sample. Trizol reagent was used to extract total RNA from the PBMCs, yielding at least 6 micrograms per sample. Naive CD45RAhigh/CD27high T cell percentages were measured by flow cytometry on a PBMC aliquot from every donor. Receptor libraries were prepared by 5' RACE. Sequencing instrument: Illumina HiSeq 2500. A second PCR of roughly 7 to 12 cycles was run with a J-beta primer mix and a sample-barcoded 5' primer. Each TCR beta cDNA molecule received a unique molecular identifier from a template-switch 5' adaptor carrying 12 random nucleotides. Each sample yielded at least 3 million CDR3-containing paired-end reads. First-strand cDNA synthesis was performed from all RNA using the Mint cDNA synthesis kit, with priming by a TRBC-specific oligonucleotide. Following uracil-DNA glycosylase treatment, all cDNA underwent a first 18-cycle PCR with the universal primers M1SS and BC2_uni_R. For the original study's pipeline: For normalization, 1 million high-quality reads were randomly selected from each sample, with every read carrying a distinct molecular identifier. Reads with shared molecular identifiers were discarded instead of being binned into consensus sequences. CDR3 identification, clonotype clustering and error correction used MiTCR with a Q25 quality threshold and the strictest error-elimination algorithm. Lower-bound total TCR beta diversity was estimated with a nonparametric unseen species model using Euler transformation. TCRdb reprocessing: public reads trimmed at Q25 with fastp, clones called with MiXCR, in-frame beta chains kept. When rows share a CDR3 protein, they turn into one entry using the most common DNA and genes. What appears here as the V and J calls and clone size reflects TCRdb's work, not the paper's. The sample data list around 870,000 distinct CDR3 sequences, and under 30% of these were observed just once. The ten biggest clones cover about 18% of the sample.

The sequenced material came from blood. The rearrangement joined TRBV10-3 to TRBJ2-7, with an unclear D gene assignment. This clonotype originated in a woman of 80 years or more in good health. The CDR3 here reads CAISDSKYEQYF. The sequenced DNA is TGTGCCATCAGTGACAGCAAGTACGAGCAGTACTTC.